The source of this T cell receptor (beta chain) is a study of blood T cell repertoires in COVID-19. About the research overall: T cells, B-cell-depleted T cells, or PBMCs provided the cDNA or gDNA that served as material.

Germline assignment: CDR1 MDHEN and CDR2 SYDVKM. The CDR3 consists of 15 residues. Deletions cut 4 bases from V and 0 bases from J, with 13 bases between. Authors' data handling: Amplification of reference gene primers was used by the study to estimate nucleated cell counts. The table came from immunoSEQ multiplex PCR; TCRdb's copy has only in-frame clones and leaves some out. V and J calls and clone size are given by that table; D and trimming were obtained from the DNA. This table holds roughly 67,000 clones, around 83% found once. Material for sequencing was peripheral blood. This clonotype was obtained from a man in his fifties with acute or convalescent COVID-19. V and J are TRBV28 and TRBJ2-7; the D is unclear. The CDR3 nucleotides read TGTGCCAGCAGTTGGAACGGGTTCAGCTCCTACGAGCAGTACTTC. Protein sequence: CASSWNGFSSYEQYF.